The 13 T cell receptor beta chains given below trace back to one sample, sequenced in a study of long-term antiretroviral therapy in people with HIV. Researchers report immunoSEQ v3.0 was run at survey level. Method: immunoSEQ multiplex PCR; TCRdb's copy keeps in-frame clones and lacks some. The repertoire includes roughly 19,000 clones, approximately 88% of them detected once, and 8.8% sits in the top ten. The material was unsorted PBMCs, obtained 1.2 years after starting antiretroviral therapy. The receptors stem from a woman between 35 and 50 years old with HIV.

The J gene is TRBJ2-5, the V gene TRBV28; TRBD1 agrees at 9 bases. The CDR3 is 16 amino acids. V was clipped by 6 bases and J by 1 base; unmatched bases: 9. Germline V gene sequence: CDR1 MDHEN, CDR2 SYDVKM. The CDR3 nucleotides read TGTGCCAGCAGCCTGGGACAGGGACGGTTCCAAGAGACCCAGTACTTC. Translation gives CASSLGQGRFQETQYF.

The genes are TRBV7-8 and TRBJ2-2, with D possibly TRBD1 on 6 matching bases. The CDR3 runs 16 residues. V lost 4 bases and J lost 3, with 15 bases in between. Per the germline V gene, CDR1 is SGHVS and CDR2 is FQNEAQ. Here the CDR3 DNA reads TGTGCCAGCAGCTCGCGTCGGGACACCTACACCGGGGAGCTGTTTTTT. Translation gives CASSSRRDTYTGELFF. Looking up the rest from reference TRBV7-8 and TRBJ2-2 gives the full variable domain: GAGVSQSPRYKVAKRGQDVALRCDPISGHVSLFWYQQALGQGPEFLTYFQNEAQLDKSGLPSDRFFAERPEGSVSTLKIQRTQQEDSAVYLCASSSRRDTYTGELFFGEGSRLTVL.

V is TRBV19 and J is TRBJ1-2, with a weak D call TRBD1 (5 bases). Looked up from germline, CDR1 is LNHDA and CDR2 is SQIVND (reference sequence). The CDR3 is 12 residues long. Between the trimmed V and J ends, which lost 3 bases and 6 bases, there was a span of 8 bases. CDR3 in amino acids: CASSIPGDGYTF. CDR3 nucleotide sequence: TGTGCCAGTAGTATTCCGGGGGATGGCTACACCTTC. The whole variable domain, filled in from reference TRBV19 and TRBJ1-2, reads DGGITQSPKYLFRKEGQNVTLSCEQNLNHDAMYWYRQDPGQGLRLIYYSQIVNDFQKGDIAEGYSVSREKKESFPLTVTSAQKNPTAFYLCASSIPGDGYTFGSGTRLTVV.

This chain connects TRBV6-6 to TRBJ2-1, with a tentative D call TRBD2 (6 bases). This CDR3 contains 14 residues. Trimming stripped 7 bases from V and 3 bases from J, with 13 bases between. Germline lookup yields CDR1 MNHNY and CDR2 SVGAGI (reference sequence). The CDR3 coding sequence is TGTGCCAGCAAGTCGGGAGAGATCTACAATGAGCAGTTCTTC. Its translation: CASKSGEIYNEQFF.

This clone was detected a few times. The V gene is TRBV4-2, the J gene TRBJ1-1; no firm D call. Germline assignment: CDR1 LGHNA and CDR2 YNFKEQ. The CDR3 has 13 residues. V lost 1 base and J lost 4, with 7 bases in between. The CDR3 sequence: CASSQGLGTEAFF. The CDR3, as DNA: TGTGCCAGCAGCCAAGGTTTAGGCACTGAAGCTTTCTTT.

The CDR3 is CASSFTAGETQYF. CDR3 nucleotide sequence: TGTGCCAGCAGCTTTACAGCAGGAGAGACCCAGTACTTC. This chain connects TRBV7-9 to TRBJ2-5, with D unresolved. Trimming shortened V by 3 bases and J by 4 bases, and 9 bases separated the two germline ends. Per the germline V gene, CDR1 is SEHNR and CDR2 is FQNEAQ (reference sequence). The CDR3 extends over 13 amino acids.

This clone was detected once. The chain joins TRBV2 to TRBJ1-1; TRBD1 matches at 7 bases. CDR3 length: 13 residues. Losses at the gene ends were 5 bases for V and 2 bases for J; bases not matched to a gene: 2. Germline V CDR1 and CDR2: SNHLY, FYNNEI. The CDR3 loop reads CASSRQGNTEAFF. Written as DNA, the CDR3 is TGTGCCAGCAGTCGACAGGGAAACACTGAAGCTTTCTTT.

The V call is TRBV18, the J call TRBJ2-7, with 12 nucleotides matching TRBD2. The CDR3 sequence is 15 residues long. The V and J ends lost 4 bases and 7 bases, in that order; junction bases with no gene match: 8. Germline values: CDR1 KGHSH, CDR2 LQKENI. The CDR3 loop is CASSLTSGRSQEQYF. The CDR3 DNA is TGTGCCAGCTCACTCACTAGCGGGAGGTCCCAAGAGCAGTACTTC.

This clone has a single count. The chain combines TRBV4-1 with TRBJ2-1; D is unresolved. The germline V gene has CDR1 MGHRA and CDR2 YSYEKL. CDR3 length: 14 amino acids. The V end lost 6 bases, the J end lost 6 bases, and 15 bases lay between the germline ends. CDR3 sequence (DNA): TGCGCCAGCAGTAAATCGGTATACGGCAATGAGCAGTTCTTC. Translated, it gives CASSKSVYGNEQFF.

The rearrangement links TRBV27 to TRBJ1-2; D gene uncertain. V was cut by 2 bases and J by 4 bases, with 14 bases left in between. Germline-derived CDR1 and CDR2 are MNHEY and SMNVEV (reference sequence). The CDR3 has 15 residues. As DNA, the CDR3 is TGTGCCAGCAGTTTACTTGGGCCCGACGGCTATGGCTACACCTTC. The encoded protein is CASSLLGPDGYGYTF.

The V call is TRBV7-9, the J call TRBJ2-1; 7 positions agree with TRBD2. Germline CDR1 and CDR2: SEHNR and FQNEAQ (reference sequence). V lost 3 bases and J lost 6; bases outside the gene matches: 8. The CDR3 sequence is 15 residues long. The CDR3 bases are TGTGCCAGCAGCTTCGGCGGGAGTATAGGCAATGAGCAGTTCTTC. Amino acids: CASSFGGSIGNEQFF. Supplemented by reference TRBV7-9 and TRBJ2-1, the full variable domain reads DTGVSQNPRHKITKRGQNVTFRCDPISEHNRLYWYRQTLGQGPEFLTYFQNEAQLEKSRLLSDRFSAERPKGSFSTLEIQRTEQGDSAMYLCASSFGGSIGNEQFFGPGTRLTVL.

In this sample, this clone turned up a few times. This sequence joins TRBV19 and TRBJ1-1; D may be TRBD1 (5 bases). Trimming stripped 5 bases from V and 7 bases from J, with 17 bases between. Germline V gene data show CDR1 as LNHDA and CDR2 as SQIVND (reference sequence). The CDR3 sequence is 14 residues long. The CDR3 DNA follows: TGTGCCAGTAGTGCGCAGGGCCATACGGGTGAAGCTTTCTTT. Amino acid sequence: CASSAQGHTGEAFF.

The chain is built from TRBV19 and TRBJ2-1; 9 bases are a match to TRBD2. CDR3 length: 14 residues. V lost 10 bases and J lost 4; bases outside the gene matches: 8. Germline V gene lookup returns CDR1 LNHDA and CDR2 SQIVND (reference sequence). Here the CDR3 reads CATSERGAYNEQFF. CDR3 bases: TGTGCCACCTCAGAGCGGGGGGCTTACAATGAGCAGTTCTTC.